The rows below give T cell receptor beta chains drawn from one sample of a study of identical twins. MiXCR, applied by TCRdb to the 5' RACE reads, yields one record per CDR3 protein. The repertoire consists of roughly 750,000 distinct CDR3 sequences, with 21% occurring once and the leading ten covering roughly 4%. These data were also reused for a study on T cells expressing NK-cell markers.

The sequenced material came from PBMCs. The receptors were gathered from a woman aged 18 to 35 in good health. CDR3s include the opening cysteine and the closing phenylalanine or tryptophan. The order of the fields is V gene, D gene, clone size, J gene, CDR3 protein, CDR3 DNA. The D gene is left open where the match is weak. Clone size is stated in some rows and not others, as once, few, many or a class when expanded.

V: TRBV6-5
D: -
size: -
J: TRBJ2-5
CDR3: CASSTVGGGETQYF
DNA: TGTGCCAGCAGTACTGTGGGGGGAGGTGAGACCCAGTACTTC

V: TRBV5-1
D: -
size: few
J: TRBJ2-3
CDR3: CASKPPSTDTQYF
DNA: TGCGCCAGCAAGCCCCCGAGCACAGATACGCAGTATTTT

V: TRBV7-8
D: TRBD2
size: few
J: TRBJ2-2
CDR3: CASSSLSGGANTGELFF
DNA: TGTGCCAGCAGCTCGCTTAGCGGGGGCGCGAACACCGGGGAGCTGTTTTTT

V: TRBV12-3/TRBV12-4
D: -
size: few
J: TRBJ2-5
CDR3: CASSQPGWLVETQYF
DNA: TGTGCCAGCAGTCAACCGGGGTGGCTCGTGGAGACCCAGTACTTC

V: TRBV29-1
D: TRBD2
size: -
J: TRBJ2-1
CDR3: CSVELAGVYEQFF
DNA: TGCAGCGTTGAACTAGCGGGGGTATATGAGCAGTTCTTC

V: TRBV6-4
D: TRBD2
size: -
J: TRBJ2-5
CDR3: CAIQKGSGGSRGTQYF
DNA: TGTGCCATCCAGAAGGGTAGCGGGGGGTCCAGGGGGACCCAGTACTTC

V: TRBV20-1
D: -
size: many
J: TRBJ2-1
CDR3: CSARWPSEQFF
DNA: TGCAGTGCTAGATGGCCCAGTGAGCAGTTCTTC

V: TRBV6-1
D: TRBD1
size: -
J: TRBJ1-5
CDR3: CASSPLDRGRDQPQHF
DNA: TGTGCCAGCAGCCCACTTGACAGGGGACGAGATCAGCCCCAGCATTTT

V: TRBV27
D: TRBD1
size: -
J: TRBJ2-2
CDR3: CASSLTGETGELFF
DNA: TGTGCCAGCAGTTTGACAGGGGAGACCGGGGAGCTGTTTTTT

V: TRBV10-3
D: TRBD2
size: few
J: TRBJ2-5
CDR3: CAISLGLAGIQETQYF
DNA: TGTGCCATCAGCCTCGGACTAGCGGGAATCCAAGAGACCCAGTACTTC

V: TRBV20-1
D: TRBD2
size: -
J: TRBJ2-3
CDR3: CSARGGTSRRDTQYF
DNA: TGCAGTGCTAGGGGGGGGACTAGTCGCCGAGATACGCAGTATTTT

V: TRBV20-1
D: TRBD1
size: -
J: TRBJ1-2
CDR3: CSARNFLIGQGRIYGYTF
DNA: TGCAGTGCTAGAAATTTCTTAATCGGACAGGGAAGGATCTATGGCTACACCTTC

V: TRBV6-5
D: -
size: few
J: TRBJ2-7
CDR3: CASSGGREQYF
DNA: TGTGCCAGCAGTGGGGGCCGGGAGCAGTACTTC

V: TRBV9
D: TRBD2
size: -
J: TRBJ2-1
CDR3: CASSVAAGDSYNEQFF
DNA: TGTGCCAGCAGCGTAGCGGCGGGGGATTCCTACAATGAGCAGTTCTTC

V: TRBV12-3/TRBV12-4
D: TRBD2
size: few
J: TRBJ2-3
CDR3: CASSTGGPGDTQYF
DNA: TGTGCCAGCAGTACGGGAGGGCCGGGTGATACGCAGTATTTT

V: TRBV20-1
D: -
size: -
J: TRBJ2-7
CDR3: CSARGSGANEQYF
DNA: TGCAGTGCTAGGGGTTCCGGGGCCAACGAGCAGTACTTC

V: TRBV7-3
D: TRBD2
size: -
J: TRBJ2-3
CDR3: CASSSSDREAQYF
DNA: TGTGCCAGCAGCTCCTCGGACCGGGAGGCGCAGTATTTT

V: TRBV7-9
D: -
size: -
J: TRBJ2-1
CDR3: CASSPGDRSYNEQFF
DNA: TGTGCCAGCAGCCCGGGAGATAGGTCCTACAATGAGCAGTTCTTC

V: TRBV20-1
D: TRBD2
size: -
J: TRBJ2-7
CDR3: CSARGPGASGGSTYEQYF
DNA: TGCAGTGCTAGGGGCCCTGGGGCTAGCGGGGGGTCAACCTACGAGCAGTACTTC

V: TRBV12-3/TRBV12-4
D: -
size: few
J: TRBJ1-2
CDR3: CASSGPDSPRGYTF
DNA: TGTGCCAGCAGTGGACCGGACAGCCCCAGGGGCTACACCTTC

V: TRBV23-1
D: -
size: many
J: TRBJ1-1
CDR3: CASREGHKNTEAFF
DNA: TGCGCCAGCAGAGAGGGACACAAGAACACTGAAGCTTTCTTT

V: TRBV5-1
D: TRBD2
size: many
J: TRBJ2-1
CDR3: CASSFTSGGAGNEQFF
DNA: TGCGCCAGCAGCTTTACTAGCGGGGGGGCCGGGAATGAGCAGTTCTTC

V: TRBV2
D: -
size: -
J: TRBJ1-1
CDR3: CASSIAVLNTEAFF
DNA: TGTGCCAGCAGTATCGCAGTATTGAACACTGAAGCTTTCTTT

V: TRBV5-1
D: -
size: -
J: TRBJ2-1
CDR3: CASSLVLQGGNEQFF
DNA: TGCGCCAGCAGCTTGGTGCTCCAAGGAGGCAATGAGCAGTTCTTC

V: TRBV2
D: -
size: few
J: TRBJ2-2
CDR3: CASRAQTAVGELFF
DNA: TGTGCCAGCAGAGCACAGACAGCTGTCGGGGAGCTGTTTTTT

V: TRBV20-1
D: -
size: -
J: TRBJ2-5
CDR3: CSATPGGPKETQYF
DNA: TGCAGTGCCACCCCGGGTGGGCCGAAGGAGACCCAGTACTTC

V: TRBV7-9
D: -
size: many
J: TRBJ2-7
CDR3: CASEPQYGGEQYF
DNA: TGTGCCAGCGAACCCCAGTATGGGGGCGAGCAGTACTTC

V: TRBV3-1
D: TRBD1
size: -
J: TRBJ2-6
CDR3: CAISPGQGAFPGANVLTF
DNA: TGTGCCATCAGTCCGGGACAGGGGGCTTTTCCTGGGGCCAACGTCCTGACTTTC

V: TRBV25-1
D: -
size: few
J: TRBJ1-6
CDR3: CASSDGSRYSPLHF
DNA: TGTGCCAGCAGTGACGGCTCCCGGTATTCACCCCTCCACTTT

V: TRBV7-9
D: TRBD1
size: -
J: TRBJ2-7
CDR3: CASSSWGQGDHHEQYF
DNA: TGTGCCAGCAGCTCTTGGGGACAGGGGGACCATCACGAGCAGTACTTC

V: TRBV6-4
D: TRBD1
size: few
J: TRBJ1-2
CDR3: CASSQYRGAYGYTF
DNA: TGTGCCAGCAGCCAATACAGGGGGGCCTATGGCTACACCTTC